This is a list of T cell receptor beta chains from one sample in a study of high-grade serous ovarian cancer treatment subgroups. Using immunoSEQ multiplex PCR, the repertoire was profiled, and TCRdb retains in-frame clones only, with some absent. The table records under 20,000 clones, around 73% of them present only once. The specimen was tumor tissue. These receptors all stem from a human donor with high-grade serous ovarian cancer. CDR3s include the opening cysteine and the closing phenylalanine or tryptophan. The order of the fields is V gene, clone size, D gene, J gene, CDR3 DNA, CDR3 protein. D genes are given only for firm matches. Rows may omit the clone size; those that give it use once, few, many or a size class.

TRBV6-5	.	.	TRBJ2-7	TGTGCCAGCAGTTACTCAGGAGGGCCTGGGGACGAGCAGTACTTC	CASSYSGGPGDEQYF
TRBV29-1	.	.	TRBJ1-3	TGCAGCGTTAGGCAATCTGGAAACACCATATATTTT	CSVRQSGNTIYF
TRBV5-4	.	.	TRBJ2-7	TGCGCCAGCAGCCAATGGACGGGACACTCCTACGAGCAGTACTTC	CASSQWTGHSYEQYF
TRBV7-3	few	.	TRBJ1-1	TGTGCCAGCAGCTTATGGGGGCAGAACACTGAAGCTTTCTTT	CASSLWGQNTEAFF
TRBV30	.	.	TRBJ1-2	TGTGCCTGGAGTAAGACACACTATGGCTACACCTTC	CAWSKTHYGYTF
TRBV13	.	TRBD1	TRBJ2-5	TGTGCCAGCAGCCACGGACAGGGAATCCTCCAAGAGACCCAGTACTTC	CASSHGQGILQETQYF
TRBV5-1	.	TRBD1	TRBJ2-7	TGCGCCAGCAGCTTCGGGACAGACACCTACGAGCAGTACTTC	CASSFGTDTYEQYF
TRBV11-2	once	.	TRBJ2-5	TGTGCCAGCAGCCAAAGCCGGGGGGCAGTTGGGGAGACCCAGTACTTC	CASSQSRGAVGETQYF
TRBV14	.	TRBD1	TRBJ1-1	TGTGCCAGCAGCCCAGCCGGGACAGGGTACGTGGGCACTGAAGCTTTCTTT	CASSPAGTGYVGTEAFF
TRBV29-1	.	TRBD1	TRBJ1-2	TGCAGCGCAACGCCCCGGGACAGCCATAACTATGGCTACACCTTC	CSATPRDSHNYGYTF
TRBV5-5	.	.	TRBJ2-1	TGTGCCAGCAATTTATACAATGAGCAGTTCTTC	CASNLYNEQFF
TRBV4-3	once	.	TRBJ2-1	TGCGCCAGCAGCCAAGATCTACAGGTTCCTCTTATATTCAATGAGCAGTTCTTC	CASSQDLQVPLIFNEQFF
TRBV30	few	.	TRBJ1-2	TGTGCCTGGAGCCTCGAAGAAGGGCTTATAGTCGGCTACACCTTC	CAWSLEEGLIVGYTF
TRBV7-6	few	.	TRBJ1-6	TGTGCCAGCAGCTTAGGGGGCAATAATTCACCCCTCCACTTT	CASSLGGNNSPLHF
TRBV27	.	.	TRBJ1-5	TGTGCCAGCAGTTTATCCCGGGGGGCCCCCAATCAGCCCCAGCATTTT	CASSLSRGAPNQPQHF
TRBV7-2	.	TRBD2	TRBJ2-3	TGTGCCAGCAGCATACTAGCGGGAGGAAGCACAGATACGCAGTATTTT	CASSILAGGSTDTQYF
TRBV7-2	.	.	TRBJ1-2	TGTGCCAGCAGCTTCGGCCTTCCCCCCTATGGCTACACCTTC	CASSFGLPPYGYTF
TRBV6-5	.	TRBD1	TRBJ1-1	TGTGCCAGCAGCCGGGACAGGGGGGGTACTGAAGCTTTCTTT	CASSRDRGGTEAFF
TRBV29-1	.	TRBD2	TRBJ2-1	TGCAGCGCCTCACTAGCGTTGGTGTCCAATGAGCAGTTCTTC	CSASLALVSNEQFF
TRBV7-9	few	.	TRBJ1-5	TGTGCCAGCAGCGATGTTAGGACAGCGGCCGGACGCAATCAGCCCCAGCATTTT	CASSDVRTAAGRNQPQHF
TRBV6-1	few	.	TRBJ1-6	TGTGCCAGCAGTGAACCCCCGTTACCCCTCCACTTT	CASSEPPLPLHF
TRBV28	few	.	TRBJ2-1	TGTGCCAGCAGTTTATGGCAGTACAAGGGCAATGAGCAGTTCTTC	CASSLWQYKGNEQFF
TRBV5-4	.	TRBD1	TRBJ1-2	TGTGCCAGCAGCTCTGACAGGGGCCATGGCTACACCTTC	CASSSDRGHGYTF
TRBV11-3	.	.	TRBJ2-3	TGTGCCAGCAGCCTGGGACGGGCGGTAGATACGCAGTATTTT	CASSLGRAVDTQYF
TRBV4-3	.	.	TRBJ1-1	TGCGCCAGCAGCCAAGACCCCCAGGACTTGAACACTGAAGCTTTCTTT	CASSQDPQDLNTEAFF
TRBV2	.	TRBD1	TRBJ1-2	TGTGCCAGCGTGACCGACAGGGCTGGCTACACCTTC	CASVTDRAGYTF
TRBV10-3	.	.	TRBJ1-3	TGTGCCATCACAGGAGGAAACACCATATATTTT	CAITGGNTIYF
TRBV4-1	.	TRBD2	TRBJ2-3	TGCGCCAGCAGCCACCAACCCTCGCCGGGACTAGCGGCAATTGACACAGATACGCAGTATTTT	CASSHQPSPGLAAIDTDTQYF
TRBV28	.	.	TRBJ2-7	TGTGCCAGCAGTTTATATGGGGGCTCCTACGAGCAGTACTTC	CASSLYGGSYEQYF
TRBV27	.	.	TRBJ1-1	TGTGCCAGCAGTTTACCTGGACTGTCGGGTAGGGCTTTCTTT	CASSLPGLSGRAFF
TRBV19	.	.	TRBJ2-2	TGTGCCAGTAGTATAAAGCGAGGCACCGGGGAGCTGTTTTTT	CASSIKRGTGELFF
TRBV7-2	.	TRBD1	TRBJ1-1	TGTGCCAGCAGCTCCGGGACAGGGTTGATGAACACTGAAGCTTTCTTT	CASSSGTGLMNTEAFF
TRBV6-5	.	.	TRBJ2-7	TGTGCCAGCAAGAGGGCTTTTGTCCACGAGCAGTACTTC	CASKRAFVHEQYF
TRBV11-2	.	TRBD2	TRBJ2-7	TGTGCCAGCAGCTTAGATCGGGTCGGGGGGAGACCCTACGAGCAGTACTTC	CASSLDRVGGRPYEQYF
TRBV19	.	TRBD2	TRBJ2-1	TGTGCCGTGGGGGAGGTGCTAGCGGGGAACAATGAGCAGTTCTTC	CAVGEVLAGNNEQFF
TRBV15	.	.	TRBJ1-5	TGTGCCACCAGCCCACTGCCGGGACACAATCAGCCCCAGCATTTT	CATSPLPGHNQPQHF
TRBV4-1	few	.	TRBJ2-2	TGCGCCAGCAGCCAAGTGCAGAACACCGGGGAGCTGTTTTTT	CASSQVQNTGELFF
TRBV9	.	.	TRBJ2-2	TGTGCCAGCAGCATCGGACCCGGGGAGCTGTTTTTT	CASSIGPGELFF
TRBV6-7	.	.	TRBJ2-7	TGTGCCAGCAGCGCCAGGGACCGCCGGTACTTC	CASSARDRRYF
TRBV9	.	TRBD2	TRBJ2-3	TGTGCCAGCAGCCCCGGAGCGGGACTAACGCAGTATTTT	CASSPGAGLTQYF
TRBV18	few	TRBD1	TRBJ1-2	TGTGCCAGCTCACCAAGGACAGGGGGCGCATCTAACTATGGCTACACCTTC	CASSPRTGGASNYGYTF
TRBV29-1	.	.	TRBJ1-5	TGCAGCGTTGGACAGGCCAATCAGCCCCAGCATTTT	CSVGQANQPQHF
TRBV6-5	.	.	TRBJ1-4	TGTGCCAGCAGTCAACCACTAAAGCAACTGTTTTTT	CASSQPLKQLFF
TRBV29-1	few	.	TRBJ1-2	TGCAGCGTTGAAGTGCTGGGTTACAATGGCTACACCTTC	CSVEVLGYNGYTF
TRBV7-3	.	.	TRBJ2-3	TGTGCCAGCAGCAAAGGTTGGGCTAGCACCGATACGCAGTATTTT	CASSKGWASTDTQYF
TRBV19	once	.	TRBJ2-2	TGTGCCAGTAGTATTCTTGGGACATCCAACACCGGGGAGCTGTTTTTT	CASSILGTSNTGELFF
TRBV5-4	.	.	TRBJ1-6	TGTGCCAGCAGCTTGTCCGTTTCCCTGGGGTCACCCCTCCACTTT	CASSLSVSLGSPLHF
TRBV7-2	.	.	TRBJ2-5	TGTGCGAGGGAGGAGTCGTTCGGGACCCAGTACTTC	CAREESFGTQYF